Listed here are 32 T cell receptor beta chains from one sample, sequenced in a study of T cell repertoires and Cas9 in healthy adults. The data were produced by immunoSEQ multiplex PCR, yet TCRdb's version contains in-frame clones alone and is incomplete. Of tens of thousands of clones in the sample, roughly 89% were seen once. The material sequenced was CD4+ effector T cells (CD127+, CD25-, CD137-, CD154-) from PBMCs; culture status not recorded. The receptor source for this set is a human donor in good health.

This clone was counted a single time. The chain carries TRBV5-1 and TRBJ1-5, with D uncertain. The CDR3 sequence is 14 residues long. Germline CDR1 and CDR2: SGHRS and YFSETQ. V lost 0 bases and J lost 7, with 11 bases in between. This CDR3 is CASSLAGGRQPQHF. The DNA for the CDR3 is TGCGCCAGCAGCTTGGCCGGTGGCCGGCAGCCCCAGCATTTT. Looking up the rest from reference TRBV5-1 and TRBJ1-5 gives the full variable domain: KAGVTQTPRYLIKTRGQQVTLSCSPISGHRSVSWYQQTPGQGLQFLFEYFSETQRNKGNFPGRFSGRQFSNSRSEMNVSTLELGDSALYLCASSLAGGRQPQHFGDGTRLSIL.

This chain joins TRBV27 and TRBJ1-5; D is undetermined. This CDR3 region has 15 residues. The V end was cut by 0 bases, the J end by 1 base, with 7 bases between. Germline V CDR1 and CDR2: MNHEY, SMNVEV (reference sequence). CDR3 in DNA: TGTGCCAGCAGTTTATCGTCGGAAAGCAATCAGCCCCAGCATTTT. This encodes CASSLSSESNQPQHF.

A few counts support this clone. J is TRBJ2-1 and V is TRBV19, with 9 bases matching TRBD1. This CDR3 has 16 residues. Per germline, CDR1 LNHDA and CDR2 SQIVND (reference sequence). V was pared by 5 bases and J by 5 bases, with 10 bases of the junction left unmatched. In DNA form, the CDR3 reads TGTGCCAGTAGTCGGGGCGGGACAGGGATAAACAATGAGCAGTTCTTC. Translation: CASSRGGTGINNEQFF.

This chain joins TRBV19 and TRBJ1-2, with 9 nucleotides matching TRBD1. With 2 bases clipped from V and 8 bases from J, the junction kept 3 bases outside the gene matches. The CDR3 spans 13 residues. Germline V CDR1 and CDR2: LNHDA, SQIVND (reference sequence). CDR3 sequence (DNA): TGTGCCAGTAGTATAAACAGGGGGCAAGGCTACACCTTC. It encodes CASSINRGQGYTF. Together with reference TRBV19 and TRBJ1-2, the CDR3 gives the full variable domain: DGGITQSPKYLFRKEGQNVTLSCEQNLNHDAMYWYRQDPGQGLRLIYYSQIVNDFQKGDIAEGYSVSREKKESFPLTVTSAQKNPTAFYLCASSINRGQGYTFGSGTRLTVV.

V and J are TRBV5-1 and TRBJ2-7; 7 bases fit TRBD1. This CDR3 is built from 14 residues. The germline V gene has CDR1 SGHRS and CDR2 YFSETQ. V lost 3 bases to trimming and J lost 2 bases; unmatched junction nucleotides: 5. This CDR3 is CASSSGTDPYEQYF. In nucleotides, the CDR3 is TGCGCCAGCAGCTCCGGGACAGACCCCTACGAGCAGTACTTC.

The chain combines TRBV5-1 with TRBJ1-4; the match to TRBD1 covers 8 bases. The CDR3 is 14 amino acids. V was clipped by 3 bases and J by 5 bases; unmatched bases: 3. The germline gives CDR1 SGHRS, CDR2 YFSETQ. The chain's CDR3 is CASSSDRVNEKLFF. The CDR3 DNA is TGCGCCAGCAGCTCGGACAGGGTGAATGAAAAACTGTTTTTT.

The rearrangement links TRBV6-6 to TRBJ2-1; tentative D call: TRBD1 (6 bases). This CDR3 has 14 amino acids. CDR1 MNHNY and CDR2 SVGAGI come from the germline V gene (reference sequence). The V and J ends lost 5 bases and 7 bases respectively, with 15 bases between them. The CDR3 coding sequence is TGTGCCAGCAGTGGGGGCCGGTTGGGTAATGAGCAGTTCTTC. Its translation is CASSGGRLGNEQFF.

The chain uses TRBV27 and TRBJ1-6; D is perhaps TRBD1 (5 bases). This CDR3 comprises 15 residues. Trimming removed 0 bases at V and 7 bases at J, with 10 bases between. Germline V lookup: CDR1 MNHEY, CDR2 SMNVEV (reference sequence). The CDR3 nucleotides read TGTGCCAGCAGTTTATCGCCGGGGGTCAATTCACCCCTCCACTTT. This translates into CASSLSPGVNSPLHF.

The J gene is TRBJ1-6, the V gene TRBV19; D remains ambiguous. The germline gives CDR1 LNHDA, CDR2 SQIVND (reference sequence). Deletions cut 6 bases from V and 13 bases from J, with 13 bases between. The CDR3 extends over 12 amino acids. CDR3 nucleotide sequence: TGTGCCAGTAGGGTTTACCGCGGCCCCCTCCACTTT. Translating it yields CASRVYRGPLHF.

V is TRBV6-5 and J is TRBJ1-3; D is ambiguous. Trimming removed 7 bases from V and 4 bases from J, with 11 bases in between. Germline V CDR1 and CDR2: MNHEY, SVGAGI. The CDR3 is 13 residues long. CDR3 residues: CASIGQAGNTIYF. The DNA of the CDR3 is TGTGCCAGCATTGGGCAGGCGGGAAACACCATATATTTT.

The CDR3 is CASSRDRFETQYF. As DNA, the CDR3 is TGTGCCAGCAGCCGCGACAGGTTCGAGACCCAGTACTTC. This rearrangement joins TRBV7-2 to TRBJ2-5, with D perhaps TRBD1 (6 bases). Germline V lookup: CDR1 SGHTA, CDR2 FQGNSA. This CDR3 has 13 amino acids. V gave up 5 bases and J gave up 5 bases, with 12 bases separating them.

The chain carries TRBV7-2 and TRBJ1-2; D may be TRBD1 (6 bases). Trimming left V 1 base short and J 2 bases short, with 11 bases between. Germline CDR1 and CDR2: SGHTA and FQGNSA. This CDR3 has 15 residues. DNA of the CDR3: TGTGCCAGCAGCTTAGGCGGACAGCCCAACTATGGCTACACCTTC. Residues: CASSLGGQPNYGYTF.

The genes are TRBV5-1 and TRBJ2-3; no clear D. Trimming took 3 bases from V and 5 from J, leaving 4 bases between them. This CDR3 is 11 amino acids long. The V gene's germline CDR1 is SGHRS and CDR2 YFSETQ. This CDR3 reads CASSSKDTQYF. Written as DNA, the CDR3 is TGCGCCAGCAGCTCCAAAGATACGCAGTATTTT.

The V gene is TRBV28, the J gene TRBJ1-5; D is ambiguous. Germline V gives CDR1 MDHEN, CDR2 SYDVKM. This CDR3 contains 13 residues. Trimming pared 2 bases from V and 6 bases from J, leaving 8 bases between. CDR3 residues: CASSLSGSQPQHF. The CDR3 DNA sequence: TGTGCCAGCAGTTTAAGCGGGAGTCAGCCCCAGCATTTT.

V gene TRBV7-2 combines with J gene TRBJ1-1, with D unresolved. The germline gives CDR1 SGHTA, CDR2 FQGNSA. Trimming pared 5 bases from V and 4 bases from J, leaving 11 bases between. The CDR3 is 13 residues long. The CDR3 DNA follows: TGTGCCAGCAGCCGTGATCCGGGCACTGAAGCTTTCTTT. Translated: CASSRDPGTEAFF. The variable domain in full, completed from reference TRBV7-2 and TRBJ1-1, reads GAGVSQSPSNKVTEKGKDVELRCDPISGHTALYWYRQSLGQGLEFLIYFQGNSAPDKSGLPSDRFSAERTGGSVSTLTIQRTQQEDSAVYLCASSRDPGTEAFFGQGTRLTVV.

The chain joins TRBV7-2 to TRBJ2-5, with 11 bases lining up with TRBD2. The CDR3 is 15 residues long. Germline V gene lookup returns CDR1 SGHTA and CDR2 FQGNSA. V gave up 4 bases and J gave up 0 bases; unmatched junction bases: 1. The CDR3 spells CASSSTSGDQETQYF. In DNA form, the CDR3 reads TGTGCCAGCAGCTCGACTAGCGGGGACCAAGAGACCCAGTACTTC.

The genes are TRBV7-9 and TRBJ2-6, with 7 bases aligning to TRBD1. This CDR3 region has 19 residues. CDR1 and CDR2 (germline): SEHNR, FQNEAQ (reference sequence). Trimming took 2 bases from V and 4 from J; bases not matched to a gene: 14. The CDR3 bases are TGTGCCAGCAGCTTAAGTTACAGGGGATTACTCTGGGGGGCCAACGTCCTGACTTTC. This encodes CASSLSYRGLLWGANVLTF.

This clone was detected once. The chain has TRBV29-1 and TRBJ1-1, with D unclear. This CDR3 comprises 11 residues. Germline V gene lookup returns CDR1 SQVTM and CDR2 ANQGSEA. Trimming pared 6 bases from V and 4 bases from J, leaving 9 bases between. CDR3 nucleotides: TGCAGCGTCGGGTCAGGCACTGAAGCTTTCTTT. It codes for CSVGSGTEAFF.

The chain joins TRBV27 to TRBJ1-4; no reliable D call. Germline values: CDR1 MNHEY, CDR2 SMNVEV (reference sequence). The length of the CDR3 is 15 residues. Deletions cut 1 base from V and 2 bases from J, with 8 bases between. The CDR3 reads CASSLFSGTNEKLFF. The CDR3 DNA follows: TGTGCCAGCAGTTTATTTAGTGGGACTAATGAAAAACTGTTTTTT.

This chain links TRBV27 with TRBJ2-1; the D call may be TRBD1 or TRBD2 (6 bases each). The CDR3 covers 16 residues. Germline loops: CDR1 MNHEY, CDR2 SMNVEV (reference sequence). Deletions cut 3 bases from V and 4 bases from J, with 16 bases between. CDR3 loop: CASSFSRGGSYNEQFF. For the CDR3, the DNA is TGTGCCAGCAGTTTTTCGAGAGGGGGGTCTTACAATGAGCAGTTCTTC.

The chain carries TRBV28 and TRBJ1-2; D remains unclear. The ends were cut back, 5 bases at V and 0 bases at J, with 10 bases in the middle. CDR3 length equals 14 residues. Germline-derived CDR1 and CDR2 are MDHEN and SYDVKM. The CDR3 nucleotides read TGTGCCAGCAGTCCCGGGCCGACTAACTATGGCTACACCTTC. This encodes CASSPGPTNYGYTF.

J is TRBJ2-6 and V is TRBV15, with D perhaps TRBD1 or TRBD2 (5 bases each). The germline V and J ends were trimmed by 0 bases and 1 base, with 10 bases remaining between them. Germline assignment: CDR1 LNHNV and CDR2 YYDKDF (reference sequence). CDR3 length: 17 amino acids. CDR3: CATSRDSEGSGANVLTF. The CDR3 DNA sequence: TGTGCCACCAGCAGAGATTCTGAGGGGTCTGGGGCCAACGTCCTGACTTTC.

The V gene is TRBV2, the J gene TRBJ2-7; TRBD1 agrees at 9 bases. This CDR3 is 14 amino acids long. V was clipped by 4 bases and J by 9 bases; unmatched bases: 10. Germline V gene data show CDR1 as SNHLY and CDR2 as FYNNEI. The CDR3 loop reads CASSGTGAIQGQYF. CDR3 DNA: TGTGCCAGCAGTGGGACAGGGGCTATCCAGGGGCAGTACTTC.

This chain uses TRBV19 with TRBJ1-2; D unclear. V shed 3 bases and J shed 6 bases, with 2 bases lying between them. The length of the CDR3 is 10 residues. Germline CDR1 and CDR2: LNHDA and SQIVND (reference sequence). The CDR3 spells CASSMDGYTF. The CDR3 DNA follows: TGTGCCAGTAGTATGGATGGCTACACCTTC.

The chain uses TRBV5-4 and TRBJ1-4, with TRBD1 matching over 11 bases. J gave up 6 bases and V 4 bases, and 5 bases lay outside the gene matches. In germline, CDR1 is SGHNT, CDR2 YYREEE (reference sequence). This CDR3 region has 15 residues. CDR3 in amino acids: CASSRWGQGDEKLFF. In DNA form, the CDR3 reads TGTGCCAGCAGCCGCTGGGGACAGGGGGATGAAAAACTGTTTTTT.

The chain couples TRBV7-3 to TRBJ1-1, with TRBD1 matching 9 bases. Germline values: CDR1 SGHTA, CDR2 FQGTGA. CDR3 length: 16 amino acids. V lost 5 bases, J lost 4 bases, and 11 bases stayed unmatched. The CDR3 DNA reads as TGTGCCAGCAGCCTCACAGGGGGCGTTAAGGGCACTGAAGCTTTCTTT. Translating gives CASSLTGGVKGTEAFF.

The chain combines TRBV11-2 with TRBJ2-7, with a tentative D call TRBD1 (5 bases). Trimming shortened V by 7 bases and J by 0 bases, and 13 bases separated the two germline ends. Germline values: CDR1 SGHAT, CDR2 FQNNGV. CDR3 length: 14 amino acids. The CDR3 nucleotides are TGTGCCAGCACCCTAAGTAGGGGCTCCTACGAGCAGTACTTC. Its translation: CASTLSRGSYEQYF.

This clone was seen only once. One end of the junction fails to match germline, which may point to a read error. The V and J genes are TRBV7-7 and TRBJ2-3, with 9 bases aligning to TRBD1. Germline V lookup: CDR1 SSHAT, CDR2 FNYEAQ (reference sequence). The CDR3 has 16 residues. The DNA of the CDR3 is TGTGCTAGCAGCTCGGGGACAGGGCGAGCCACAGATACGCAGTATTTT. Translation gives CASSSGTGRATDTQYF.

This clone was detected only once. V and J are TRBV27 and TRBJ2-4; tentative D call: TRBD1 (6 bases). V gave up 3 bases and J gave up 4 bases, with 19 bases separating them. Germline loops: CDR1 MNHEY, CDR2 SMNVEV (reference sequence). The CDR3 sequence is 17 residues long. Here the CDR3 DNA reads TGTGCCAGCAGTTTTTCTACGGGGAGAACAGGGAAAAACATTCAGTACTTC. This translates into CASSFSTGRTGKNIQYF.

The rearrangement joins TRBV28 to TRBJ2-7; possibly TRBD1 or TRBD2 for D (5 bases each). This CDR3 is built from 13 residues. From germline, CDR1 is MDHEN and CDR2 SYDVKM. Between the trimmed V and J ends, which lost 6 bases and 0 bases, there was a span of 9 bases. In DNA, the CDR3 is TGTGCCAGCAGCCGGGACGGCTCCTACGAGCAGTACTTC. Protein product: CASSRDGSYEQYF.

The chain combines TRBV6-5 with TRBJ1-6; D remains ambiguous. This CDR3 contains 15 residues. V lost 6 bases to trimming and J lost 8 bases, with 17 bases between them. From germline, CDR1 is MNHEY and CDR2 SVGAGI. This chain's CDR3 is CASSPLSGRDSPLHF. The CDR3, as DNA: TGTGCCAGCAGCCCCCTTTCGGGGAGGGATTCACCCCTCCACTTT.

The genes are TRBV10-3 and TRBJ2-2; D uncertain. Trimming cost V 2 bases and J 4 bases, with 8 bases left between them. CDR3 size: 14 residues. CDR1 and CDR2 (germline): ENHRY, SYGVKD. The CDR3 reads CAISETDLTGELFF. The CDR3 DNA reads TGTGCCATCAGTGAGACAGACCTCACCGGGGAGCTGTTTTTT.